Below, 30 T cell receptor beta chains from the same sample are listed, as sequenced in a study of T-cell memory formation after mild COVID-19. MiXCR was run by TCRdb on the 5' RACE reads, yielding one entry per CDR3 protein. The data hold 140,000 to 150,000 distinct CDR3 sequences, with roughly 6.3% observed a single time. Material: PBMCs or a T cell subset sorted from them (not recorded which). The source is an adult woman who had mild COVID-19 (a few samples of this study predate the infection). Cell type and time point are not known.

This clonotype was recorded at least ten times. This sequence joins TRBV7-6 and TRBJ2-7, with D possibly matching TRBD2 (7 bases). V gave up 5 bases and J gave up 0 bases, with 14 bases separating them. The germline V gene encodes CDR1 SGHVS and CDR2 FNYEAQ. The CDR3 loop spans 15 amino acids. CDR3: CASSGGGGISYEQYF. The CDR3 DNA reads TGTGCCAGCAGCGGCGGGGGCGGGATCTCCTACGAGCAGTACTTC.

The chain recombines TRBV5-6 with TRBJ2-2; possibly TRBD2 for D (6 bases). The CDR3 covers 17 residues. Germline lookup yields CDR1 SGHDT and CDR2 YYEEEE. Between the trimmed V and J ends, which lost 0 bases and 4 bases, there was a span of 16 bases. CDR3 sequence (DNA): TGTGCCAGCAGCTTGGTTGCGGCGGGATGGAGCACCGGGGAGCTGTTTTTT. This gives the protein CASSLVAAGWSTGELFF.

This clonotype was observed many times. This chain links TRBV6-6 with TRBJ1-2; D possibly corresponds to TRBD1 (6 bases). Germline CDR1 MNHNY, CDR2 SVGAGI (reference sequence). Deletions cut 5 bases from V and 4 bases from J, with 14 bases between. This CDR3 spans 14 amino acids. In DNA form, the CDR3 reads TGTGCCAGCAGTCCGACAGGTCAAGCCTATGGCTACACCTTC. Encoded protein: CASSPTGQAYGYTF.

V is TRBV30 and J is TRBJ1-2, with unresolved D. The germline gives CDR1 GTSNPN, CDR2 SVGIG (reference sequence). V was cut by 3 bases and J by 5 bases, with 13 bases left in between. The CDR3 contains 13 residues. In DNA form, the CDR3 reads TGTGCCTGGAGGTTGAAGGGTCGTTATGGCTACACCTTC. It yields the protein CAWRLKGRYGYTF.

This clonotype was recorded a few times. This rearrangement joins TRBV5-1 to TRBJ2-1, with D maybe TRBD2 (6 bases). Deletions cut 0 bases from V and 4 bases from J, with 14 bases between. Germline lookup yields CDR1 SGHRS and CDR2 YFSETQ. The CDR3 covers 16 residues. CDR3 nucleotides: TGCGCCAGCAGCTTGGGTTTCGGGACTTCATACAATGAGCAGTTCTTC. This codes for CASSLGFGTSYNEQFF.

The chain joins TRBV11-2 to TRBJ2-7, with TRBD1 identical over 8 bases. V dropped 5 bases and J dropped 1; count of bases not matched to a gene: 22. Germline-derived CDR1 and CDR2 are SGHAT and FQNNGV. This CDR3 spans 20 amino acids. This CDR3 reads CASSPKPELLYRGISYEQYF. CDR3 in DNA: TGTGCCAGCAGCCCCAAACCCGAGCTGCTCTACAGGGGGATTTCCTACGAGCAGTACTTC.

The rearrangement uses TRBV30 and TRBJ2-7, with D unresolved. Deletions cut 5 bases from V and 1 base from J, with 3 bases between. The CDR3 is 10 residues long. The germline gives CDR1 GTSNPN, CDR2 SVGIG (reference sequence). Written as DNA, the CDR3 is TGTGCCTGGGGATCCTACGAGCAGTACTTC. This codes for CAWGSYEQYF.

This clonotype was counted between two and nine times. The DNA of the CDR3 is TGCGCCAGCAGCCAGGGTTACCAAAACACTGAAGCTTTCTTT. Its protein is CASSQGYQNTEAFF. V is TRBV5-1 and J is TRBJ1-1; D may be TRBD1 (5 bases). Germline V CDR1 and CDR2: SGHRS, YFSETQ. Between the trimmed V and J ends, which lost 4 bases and 2 bases, there was a span of 12 bases. CDR3 length: 14 residues. The full variable domain, with the rest looked up from reference TRBV5-1 and TRBJ1-1, is KAGVTQTPRYLIKTRGQQVTLSCSPISGHRSVSWYQQTPGQGLQFLFEYFSETQRNKGNFPGRFSGRQFSNSRSEMNVSTLELGDSALYLCASSQGYQNTEAFFGQGTRLTVV.

This clonotype showed up many times. The chain uses TRBV7-9 and TRBJ2-1; maybe TRBD1 (6 bases). Germline CDR1 reads SEHNR; CDR2 reads FQNEAQ (reference sequence). CDR3 length: 15 amino acids. Trimming removed 5 bases at V and 2 bases at J, with 13 bases between. The CDR3 is CASSPRRDTYNEQFF. CDR3 nucleotide sequence: TGTGCCAGCAGCCCTCGACGGGACACCTACAATGAGCAGTTCTTC. Using reference TRBV7-9 and TRBJ2-1 for the parts outside the CDR3, the full variable domain is DTGVSQNPRHKITKRGQNVTFRCDPISEHNRLYWYRQTLGQGPEFLTYFQNEAQLEKSRLLSDRFSAERPKGSFSTLEIQRTEQGDSAMYLCASSPRRDTYNEQFFGPGTRLTVL.

This clonotype occurred many times. The chain links TRBV10-2 to TRBJ2-7; possibly TRBD2 for D (6 bases). The germline V gene has CDR1 WSHSY and CDR2 SAAADI. The CDR3 contains 14 residues. The V end was cut by 7 bases, the J end by 7 bases, with 20 bases between. CDR3 region: CASTGAGSIREQYF. CDR3 sequence (DNA): TGCGCCAGCACTGGAGCGGGTTCAATACGGGAGCAGTACTTC.

In its sample, this clonotype was seen many times. This chain joins TRBV7-6 and TRBJ2-1; the D gene is possibly TRBD2 (7 bases). Trimming shortened V by 5 bases and J by 3 bases, and 11 bases separated the two germline ends. CDR1 SGHVS and CDR2 FNYEAQ come from the germline V gene. This CDR3 comprises 14 residues. The CDR3 region is CASSPGGHYNEQFF. CDR3 coding DNA: TGTGCCAGCAGCCCCGGGGGGCACTACAATGAGCAGTTCTTC.

This chain connects TRBV21-1 to TRBJ2-7; TRBD1, the table's D call, lacks a check against the DNA. TRBV21-1 is a documented pseudogene. This CDR3 is 15 amino acids long. The CDR3 region is CASSKAPGQGYEQYF. CDR3 sequence (DNA): TGTGCCAGCAGCAAAGCTCCGGGACAGGGCTACGAGCAGTACTTC.

The chain carries TRBV29-1 and TRBJ2-5; D might be TRBD1 (5 bases). Looked up from germline, CDR1 is SQVTM and CDR2 is ANQGSEA. The CDR3 covers 13 residues. The V end lost 0 bases, the J end lost 5 bases, and 10 bases lay between the germline ends. The CDR3, as DNA: TGCAGCGTTGAAGAAGCAGGGCAGGAGACCCAGTACTTC. Protein sequence: CSVEEAGQETQYF.

This clonotype was picked up many times. J is TRBJ2-5 and V is TRBV5-1; 7 nucleotides line up with TRBD1. Per the germline V gene, CDR1 is SGHRS and CDR2 is YFSETQ. The CDR3 extends over 16 amino acids. After removal of 4 bases from V and 0 bases from J, the junction contained 9 bases not matched to a gene. The CDR3 sequence is CASSPSGTANQETQYF. CDR3 DNA: TGCGCCAGCAGCCCTTCCGGGACAGCGAACCAAGAGACCCAGTACTTC.

Many counts were recorded for this clonotype. This sequence joins TRBV12-3 or TRBV12-4 and TRBJ2-3; TRBD2 agrees at 12 bases. The CDR3 contains 17 residues. The ends lost 2 bases at V and 3 bases at J; junction bases unmatched: 6. DNA for the CDR3: TGTGCCAGCAGTTTAAGACTAGCGGGAGTTTCGACAGATACGCAGTATTTT. This encodes CASSLRLAGVSTDTQYF.

This clonotype was detected ten times or more. The rearrangement joins TRBV20-1 to TRBJ2-7, with TRBD1 matching over 7 bases. The CDR3 totals 14 residues. With 2 bases clipped from V and 0 bases from J, the junction kept 4 bases outside the gene matches. Germline CDR1 reads DFQATT; CDR2 reads SNEGSKA (reference sequence). The CDR3 region has the DNA TGCAGTGCTAGAAAGACAGGGCTCTCCTACGAGCAGTACTTC. Residues: CSARKTGLSYEQYF.

This clonotype was counted many times. This sequence joins TRBV6-5 and TRBJ2-1; D not resolved. The CDR3 is made up of 10 amino acids. Germline CDR1 MNHEY, CDR2 SVGAGI. The V gene lost 2 bases and the J gene lost 7 bases, with 0 bases spanning the gap. This CDR3 is CASSYNEQFF. CDR3 coding DNA: TGTGCCAGCAGTTACAATGAGCAGTTCTTC.

The sample holds a few counts of this clonotype. This rearrangement joins TRBV30 to TRBJ2-7; TRBD1 matches at 7 bases. Germline V gives CDR1 GTSNPN, CDR2 SVGIG (reference sequence). CDR3 length: 14 residues. V shed 1 base and J 2 bases; nucleotides not matched to a gene: 5. The CDR3 sequence: CAWSGGQVAYEQYF. CDR3 coding DNA: TGTGCCTGGAGTGGAGGACAGGTGGCCTACGAGCAGTACTTC.

This clonotype was recorded at least ten times. This sequence joins TRBV3-1 and TRBJ2-2; 14 nucleotides agree with TRBD2. V was pared by 4 bases and J by 7 bases, with 5 bases of the junction left unmatched. The V gene's germline CDR1 is LGHDT and CDR2 YNNKEL (reference sequence). This CDR3 is built from 16 residues. The CDR3 sequence: CASSPWTSGRFGELFF. The DNA for the CDR3 is TGTGCCAGCAGCCCCTGGACTAGCGGGAGGTTCGGGGAGCTGTTTTTT.

In its sample, this clonotype was seen a few times. V gene TRBV24-1 combines with J gene TRBJ2-7; TRBD1 matches at 10 bases. The CDR3 has 15 residues. CDR1 KGHDR and CDR2 SFDVKD come from the germline V gene. Germline trimming cut 3 bases from V and 5 bases from J; bases unmatched to any gene: 6. This CDR3 is CATSDQGQGSHEQYF. Written as DNA, the CDR3 is TGTGCCACCAGTGATCAGGGACAGGGGTCTCACGAGCAGTACTTC.

There are many counts of this clonotype. The chain recombines TRBV5-1 with TRBJ2-3, with TRBD1 matching 7 bases. Germline loops: CDR1 SGHRS, CDR2 YFSETQ. The V and J ends lost 0 bases and 3 bases, in that order; junction bases with no gene match: 4. The CDR3 covers 15 residues. The chain's CDR3 is CASSLVGGETDTQYF. Here the CDR3 DNA reads TGCGCCAGCAGCTTGGTAGGGGGCGAAACAGATACGCAGTATTTT.

This sequence joins TRBV5-1 and TRBJ2-7; 7 nucleotides agree with TRBD1. V shed 0 bases and J 6 bases; nucleotides not matched to a gene: 6. The germline gives CDR1 SGHRS, CDR2 YFSETQ. This CDR3 has 14 residues. The CDR3 reads CASSLGQGSGEQYF. For the CDR3, the DNA is TGCGCCAGCAGCTTGGGACAGGGCTCTGGCGAGCAGTACTTC.

The chain employs TRBV5-1 and TRBJ1-6, with D unresolved. The V gene's germline CDR1 is SGHRS and CDR2 YFSETQ. The CDR3 covers 14 residues. V was clipped by 1 base and J by 6 bases, with 8 bases between them. The CDR3 sequence: CASSLYLANSPLHF. The CDR3, as DNA: TGCGCCAGCAGCTTGTACCTTGCTAATTCACCCCTCCACTTT.

This clonotype was counted ten times or more. The chain is built from TRBV5-1 and TRBJ2-6; no clear D gene. This CDR3 is 14 amino acids long. In germline, CDR1 is SGHRS, CDR2 YFSETQ. The ends were cut back, 0 bases at V and 2 bases at J, with 3 bases in the middle. The CDR3 DNA sequence: TGCGCCAGCAGCTTGGTCCCTGGGGCCAACGTCCTGACTTTC. Protein product: CASSLVPGANVLTF.

Many counts were recorded for this clonotype. The chain couples TRBV5-1 to TRBJ2-3; 16 nucleotides line up with TRBD2. CDR3 length: 21 amino acids. Per the germline V gene, CDR1 is SGHRS and CDR2 is YFSETQ. J was trimmed by 2 bases and V by 0 bases; bases with no gene match: 12. Written as DNA, the CDR3 is TGCGCCAGCAGCTTGGCCAGGGGACTAGCGGGAGGGTTCCGCTACACAGATACGCAGTATTTT. Translating gives CASSLARGLAGGFRYTDTQYF.

This clonotype was detected only a few times. The genes are TRBV4-1 and TRBJ2-7, with D unresolved. V was trimmed by 0 bases and J by 1 base, leaving 7 bases between them. In germline, CDR1 is MGHRA, CDR2 YSYEKL. The CDR3 consists of 14 residues. CDR3 coding DNA: TGCGCCAGCAGCCAAGAATCGCAGTCCTACGAGCAGTACTTC. Encoded protein: CASSQESQSYEQYF.

This clonotype was picked up a small number of times. This chain connects TRBV5-1 to TRBJ1-1; possible D gene TRBD1, 6 bases. From germline, CDR1 is SGHRS and CDR2 YFSETQ. V lost 4 bases to trimming and J lost 1 base, with 11 bases between them. The CDR3 loop spans 14 amino acids. CDR3 DNA: TGCGCCAGCAGCAACGGGACAAAGAACACTGAAGCTTTCTTT. Translation: CASSNGTKNTEAFF.

This clonotype was observed at least ten times. This chain joins TRBV12-3 or TRBV12-4 and TRBJ2-3; D is ambiguous. V lost 3 bases and J lost 10, with 8 bases in between. The CDR3 extends over 11 amino acids. This CDR3 reads CASSFNYAQYF. DNA of the CDR3: TGTGCCAGCAGTTTCAACTACGCGCAGTATTTT.

This clonotype was observed many times. The CDR3 DNA reads as TGCGCCAGCAGCCAAAGCCACTCTGGGGCCAACGTCCTGACTTTC. Protein product: CASSQSHSGANVLTF. The chain couples TRBV5-1 to TRBJ2-6; the D is unclear. V dropped 4 bases and J dropped 0 bases, with 8 bases sitting between them. This CDR3 region has 15 residues. Germline V gives CDR1 SGHRS, CDR2 YFSETQ. The whole variable domain, filled in from reference TRBV5-1 and TRBJ2-6, reads KAGVTQTPRYLIKTRGQQVTLSCSPISGHRSVSWYQQTPGQGLQFLFEYFSETQRNKGNFPGRFSGRQFSNSRSEMNVSTLELGDSALYLCASSQSHSGANVLTFGAGSRLTVL.

The chain's CDR3 is CAGSDLYEQYF. The CDR3 DNA reads TGTGCCGGGTCGGACCTCTACGAGCAGTACTTC. This sequence joins TRBV6-2 or TRBV6-3 and TRBJ2-7; D unresolved. CDR3 length: 11 amino acids. From germline, CDR1 is MNHEY and CDR2 SVGEGT. V gave up 11 bases and J gave up 3 bases, with 11 bases separating them.